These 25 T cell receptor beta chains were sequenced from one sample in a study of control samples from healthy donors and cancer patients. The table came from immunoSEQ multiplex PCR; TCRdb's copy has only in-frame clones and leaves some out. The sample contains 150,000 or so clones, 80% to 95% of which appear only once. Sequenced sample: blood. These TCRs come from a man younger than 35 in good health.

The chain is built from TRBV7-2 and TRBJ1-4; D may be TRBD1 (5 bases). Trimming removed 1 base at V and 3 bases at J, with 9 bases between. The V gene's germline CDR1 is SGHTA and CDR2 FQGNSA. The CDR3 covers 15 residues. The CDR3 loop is CASSLGGAANEKLFF. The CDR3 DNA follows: TGTGCCAGCAGCTTAGGTGGGGCAGCTAATGAAAAACTGTTTTTT.

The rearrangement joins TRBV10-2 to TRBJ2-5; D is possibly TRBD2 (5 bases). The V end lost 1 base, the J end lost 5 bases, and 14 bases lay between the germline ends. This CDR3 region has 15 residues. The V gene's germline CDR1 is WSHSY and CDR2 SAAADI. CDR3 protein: CASSEFRRSRETQYF. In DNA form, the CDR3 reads TGCGCCAGCAGTGAGTTCAGGAGGAGCAGGGAGACCCAGTACTTC.

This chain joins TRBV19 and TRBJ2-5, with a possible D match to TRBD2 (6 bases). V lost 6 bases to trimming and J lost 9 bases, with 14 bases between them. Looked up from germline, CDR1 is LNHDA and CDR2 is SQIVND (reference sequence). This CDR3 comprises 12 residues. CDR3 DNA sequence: TGTGCCAGTAGGTCGGGACTGGGGGCCCAGTACTTC. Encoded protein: CASRSGLGAQYF.

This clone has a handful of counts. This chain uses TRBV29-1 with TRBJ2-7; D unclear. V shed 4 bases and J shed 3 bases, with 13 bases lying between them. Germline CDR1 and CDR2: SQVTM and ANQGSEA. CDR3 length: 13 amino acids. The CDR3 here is CSVAPGPDYEQYF. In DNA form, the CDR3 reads TGCAGCGTTGCGCCCGGGCCGGACTACGAGCAGTACTTC.

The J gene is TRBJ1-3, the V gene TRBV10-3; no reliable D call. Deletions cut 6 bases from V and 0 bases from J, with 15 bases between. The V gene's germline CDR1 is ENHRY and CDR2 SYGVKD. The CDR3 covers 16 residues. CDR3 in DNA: TGTGCCATCAGCCGCGCGGACTCTTCCTCTGGAAACACCATATATTTT. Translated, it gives CAISRADSSSGNTIYF.

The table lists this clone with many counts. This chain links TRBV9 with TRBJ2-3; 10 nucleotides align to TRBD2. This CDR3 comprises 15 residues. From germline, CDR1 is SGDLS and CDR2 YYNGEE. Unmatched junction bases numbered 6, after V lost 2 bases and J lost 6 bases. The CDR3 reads CASSVSAGGRDTQYF. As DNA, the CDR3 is TGTGCCAGCAGCGTTTCAGCGGGGGGGAGGGATACGCAGTATTTT.

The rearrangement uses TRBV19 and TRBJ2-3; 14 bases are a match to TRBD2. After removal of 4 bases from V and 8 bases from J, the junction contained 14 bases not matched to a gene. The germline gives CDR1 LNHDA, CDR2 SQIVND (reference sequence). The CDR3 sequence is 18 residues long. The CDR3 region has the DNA TGTGCCAGTAGTACAAGCTTCGGGACTAGCGGGAGTCGGAGTACGCAGTATTTT. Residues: CASSTSFGTSGSRSTQYF.

CDR3 nucleotide sequence: TGTGCCAGCAGCCCTCGGACCGCGGGGCAGCCCCAGCATTTT. Its translation is CASSPRTAGQPQHF. The gene calls are TRBV3-1 (or the pseudogene TRBV3-2) and TRBJ1-5; the D is unclear. Deletions cut 4 bases from V and 7 bases from J, with 14 bases between. The germline CDR1 and CDR2 sequences are LGHDT and YNNKEL (reference sequence). The CDR3 length is 14 residues.

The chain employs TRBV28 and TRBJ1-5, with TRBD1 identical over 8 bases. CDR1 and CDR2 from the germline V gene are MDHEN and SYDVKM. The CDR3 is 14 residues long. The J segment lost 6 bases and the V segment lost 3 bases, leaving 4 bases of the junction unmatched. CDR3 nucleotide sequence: TGTGCCAGCAGTTTGACAGGGGCCACTCAGCCCCAGCATTTT. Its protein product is CASSLTGATQPQHF.

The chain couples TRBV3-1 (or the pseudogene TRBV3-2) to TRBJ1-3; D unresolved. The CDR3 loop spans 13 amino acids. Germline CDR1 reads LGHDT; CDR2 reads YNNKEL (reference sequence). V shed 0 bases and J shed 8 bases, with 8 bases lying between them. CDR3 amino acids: CASSQDGRDTIYF. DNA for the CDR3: TGTGCCAGCAGCCAAGATGGGCGGGACACCATATATTTT.

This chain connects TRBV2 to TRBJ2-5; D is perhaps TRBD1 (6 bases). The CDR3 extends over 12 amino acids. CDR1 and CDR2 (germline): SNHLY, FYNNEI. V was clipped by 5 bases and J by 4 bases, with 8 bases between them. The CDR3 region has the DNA TGTGCCAGCAGTCACAGGGTAGAGACCCAGTACTTC. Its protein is CASSHRVETQYF.

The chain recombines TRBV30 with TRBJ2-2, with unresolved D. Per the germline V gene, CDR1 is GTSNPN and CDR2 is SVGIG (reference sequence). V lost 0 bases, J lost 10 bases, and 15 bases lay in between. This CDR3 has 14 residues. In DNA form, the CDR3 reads TGTGCCTGGAGTGTACCCGGTTTCTTCGAGGAGCTGTTTTTT. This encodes CAWSVPGFFEELFF.

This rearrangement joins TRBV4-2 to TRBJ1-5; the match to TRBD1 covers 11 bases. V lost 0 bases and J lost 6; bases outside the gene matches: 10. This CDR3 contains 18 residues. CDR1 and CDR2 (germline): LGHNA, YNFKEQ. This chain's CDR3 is CASSQDPTDRGLGQPQHF. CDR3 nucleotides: TGTGCCAGCAGCCAAGATCCAACGGACAGGGGGCTTGGTCAGCCCCAGCATTTT.

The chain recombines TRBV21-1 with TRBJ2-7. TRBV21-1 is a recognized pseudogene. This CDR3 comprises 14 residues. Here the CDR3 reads CASSKVPPYYEQYF. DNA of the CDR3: TGTGCCAGCAGCAAAGTGCCCCCGTATTACGAGCAGTACTTC.

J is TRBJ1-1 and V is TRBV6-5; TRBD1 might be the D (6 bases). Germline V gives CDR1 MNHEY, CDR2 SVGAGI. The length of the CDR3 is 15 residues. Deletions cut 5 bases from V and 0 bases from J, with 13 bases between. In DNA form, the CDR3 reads TGTGCCAGCAGTCGACCTACAGGGATGAACACTGAAGCTTTCTTT. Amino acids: CASSRPTGMNTEAFF.

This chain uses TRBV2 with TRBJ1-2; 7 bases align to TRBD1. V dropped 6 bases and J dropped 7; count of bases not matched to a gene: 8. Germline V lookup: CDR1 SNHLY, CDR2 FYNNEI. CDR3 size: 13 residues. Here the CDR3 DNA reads TGTGCCAGCAGATCCACAGGGGCAGGTGGCTACACCTTC. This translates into CASRSTGAGGYTF.

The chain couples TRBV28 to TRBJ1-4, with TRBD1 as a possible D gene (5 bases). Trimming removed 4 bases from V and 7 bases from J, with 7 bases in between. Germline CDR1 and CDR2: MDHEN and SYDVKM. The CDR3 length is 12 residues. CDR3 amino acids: CASSYGAEKLFF. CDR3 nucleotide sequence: TGTGCCAGCAGTTACGGGGCTGAAAAACTGTTTTTT.

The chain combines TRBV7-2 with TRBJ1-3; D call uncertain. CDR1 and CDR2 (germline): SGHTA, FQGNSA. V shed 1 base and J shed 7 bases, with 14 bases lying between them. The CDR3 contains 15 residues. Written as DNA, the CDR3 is TGTGCCAGCAGCTTAGATTTGGGGTCCAGGAACACCATATATTTT. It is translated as CASSLDLGSRNTIYF.

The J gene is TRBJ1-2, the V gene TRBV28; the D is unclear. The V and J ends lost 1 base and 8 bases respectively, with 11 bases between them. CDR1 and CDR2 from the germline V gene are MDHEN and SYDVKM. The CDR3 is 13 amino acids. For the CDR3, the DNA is TGTGCCAGCAGTTTATCCCAAAGTGGCGGCTACACCTTC. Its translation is CASSLSQSGGYTF.

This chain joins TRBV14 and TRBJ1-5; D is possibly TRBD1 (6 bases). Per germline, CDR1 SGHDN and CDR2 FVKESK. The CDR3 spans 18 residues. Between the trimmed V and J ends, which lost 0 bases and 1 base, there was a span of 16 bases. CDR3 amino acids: CASSQDKVGAGSNQPQHF. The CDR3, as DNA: TGTGCCAGCAGCCAAGATAAGGTGGGGGCTGGGAGCAATCAGCCCCAGCATTTT. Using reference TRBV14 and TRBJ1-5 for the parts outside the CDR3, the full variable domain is EAGVTQFPSHSVIEKGQTVTLRCDPISGHDNLYWYRRVMGKEIKFLLHFVKESKQDESGMPNNRFLAERTGGTYSTLKVQPAELEDSGVYFCASSQDKVGAGSNQPQHFGDGTRLSIL.

The CDR3 spells CASSLADSLGGYTF. The DNA of the CDR3 is TGTGCCAGCAGTTTGGCCGACAGCCTGGGGGGCTACACCTTC. V gene TRBV28 combines with J gene TRBJ1-2; tentatively, D is TRBD1 (5 bases). Looked up from germline, CDR1 is MDHEN and CDR2 is SYDVKM. Trimming stripped 3 bases from V and 8 bases from J, with 16 bases between. This CDR3 has 14 residues.

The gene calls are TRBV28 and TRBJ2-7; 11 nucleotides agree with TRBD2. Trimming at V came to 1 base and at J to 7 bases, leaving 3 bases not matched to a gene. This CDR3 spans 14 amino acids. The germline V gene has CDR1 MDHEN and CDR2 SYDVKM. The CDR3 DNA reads TGTGCCAGCAGTTTATTGGGACTAGCGGAGGAGCAGTACTTC. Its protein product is CASSLLGLAEEQYF.

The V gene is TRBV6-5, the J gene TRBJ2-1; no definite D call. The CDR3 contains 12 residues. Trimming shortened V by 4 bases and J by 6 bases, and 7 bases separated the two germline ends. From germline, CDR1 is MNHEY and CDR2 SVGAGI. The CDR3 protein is CASSSPANEQFF. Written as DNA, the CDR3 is TGTGCCAGCAGTTCCCCGGCCAATGAGCAGTTCTTC.

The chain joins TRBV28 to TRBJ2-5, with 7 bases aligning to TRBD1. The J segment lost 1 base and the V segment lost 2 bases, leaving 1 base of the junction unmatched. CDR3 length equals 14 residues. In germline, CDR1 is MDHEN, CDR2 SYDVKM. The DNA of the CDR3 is TGTGCCAGCAGTTTAGGGGACAGCCAAGAGACCCAGTACTTC. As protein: CASSLGDSQETQYF.

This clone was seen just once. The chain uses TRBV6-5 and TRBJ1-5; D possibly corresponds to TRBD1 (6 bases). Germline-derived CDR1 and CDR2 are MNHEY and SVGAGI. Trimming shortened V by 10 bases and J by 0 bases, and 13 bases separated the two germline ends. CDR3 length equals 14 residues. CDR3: CATRGGSSNQPQHF. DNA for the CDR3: TGTGCCACCAGGGGAGGAAGTAGCAATCAGCCCCAGCATTTT.